Each of the 28 T cell receptor beta chains below was sequenced from the same sample in a study of cytomegalovirus exposure and HLA in healthy donors. PCR employed 60 Vbeta and 13 Jbeta primers. The method was immunoSEQ multiplex PCR; TCRdb's version includes in-frame clones alone and lacks a portion of them. There are 170,000 or so clones in the sample; around four fifths occur only once, and 4% to 6% lies in the top ten. The sequenced material came from PBMCs. Every receptor here comes from a girl aged 10-17 years in good health and CMV-seropositive.

The J gene is TRBJ1-2, the V gene TRBV19; a weak D match, TRBD1 (5 bases). V was pared by 3 bases and J by 4 bases, with 12 bases between. This CDR3 comprises 14 residues. The germline V gene has CDR1 LNHDA and CDR2 SQIVND (reference sequence). CDR3 residues: CASSILAGGYGYTF. The DNA for the CDR3 is TGTGCCAGTAGTATCTTAGCCGGGGGCTATGGCTACACCTTC. Variable domain in full (rest from reference TRBV19 and TRBJ1-2): DGGITQSPKYLFRKEGQNVTLSCEQNLNHDAMYWYRQDPGQGLRLIYYSQIVNDFQKGDIAEGYSVSREKKESFPLTVTSAQKNPTAFYLCASSILAGGYGYTFGSGTRLTVV.

J is TRBJ2-1 and V is TRBV5-1; 8 nucleotides agree with TRBD1. There are 15 residues in the CDR3. In germline, CDR1 is SGHRS, CDR2 YFSETQ. Trimming took 6 bases from V and 3 from J; bases not matched to a gene: 8. CDR3 amino acids: CASKTRDRNYNEQFF. CDR3 DNA: TGCGCCAGCAAAACCCGGGACAGGAACTACAATGAGCAGTTCTTC.

The CDR3 DNA follows: TGTGCCAGCAGAGGCTCCGGGACACTGGCCTACGAGCAGTACTTC. It codes for CASRGSGTLAYEQYF. This chain joins TRBV27 and TRBJ2-7; tentative D call: TRBD1 (6 bases). Trimming pared 6 bases from V and 2 bases from J, leaving 17 bases between. The CDR3 is 15 residues long. Germline V CDR1 and CDR2: MNHEY, SMNVEV (reference sequence).

This clone was detected only once. The chain is built from TRBV5-1 and TRBJ2-1, with D perhaps matching TRBD1 (5 bases). Germline CDR1 SGHRS, CDR2 YFSETQ. There are 14 residues in the CDR3. V gave up 0 bases and J gave up 8 bases, with 12 bases separating them. The CDR3 reads CASSLAVTVDEQFF. The CDR3 DNA reads as TGCGCCAGCAGCTTGGCCGTGACAGTCGATGAGCAGTTCTTC. Full variable domain (remainder filled in from reference TRBV5-1 and TRBJ2-1): KAGVTQTPRYLIKTRGQQVTLSCSPISGHRSVSWYQQTPGQGLQFLFEYFSETQRNKGNFPGRFSGRQFSNSRSEMNVSTLELGDSALYLCASSLAVTVDEQFFGPGTRLTVL.

V gene TRBV15 combines with J gene TRBJ2-7; TRBD1 matches at 10 bases. The CDR3 consists of 15 residues. The V and J ends lost 5 bases and 0 bases, in that order; junction bases with no gene match: 4. Looked up from germline, CDR1 is LNHNV and CDR2 is YYDKDF (reference sequence). CDR3 residues: CATSGTGVGSYEQYF. The CDR3 nucleotides read TGTGCCACCAGCGGGACAGGGGTAGGCTCCTACGAGCAGTACTTC.

This chain connects TRBV15 to TRBJ1-1; D is ambiguous. The V gene lost 9 bases and the J gene lost 7 bases, with 24 bases spanning the gap. Per germline, CDR1 LNHNV and CDR2 YYDKDF (reference sequence). The CDR3 is made up of 15 amino acids. In DNA, the CDR3 is TGTGCCACTTCCCGAGGGAGTCTCAAGATGGTTGAAGCTTTCTTT. Its translation: CATSRGSLKMVEAFF.

This clone was counted a single time. This chain links TRBV19 with TRBJ1-1, with 8 bases aligning to TRBD1. This CDR3 comprises 16 residues. The germline gives CDR1 LNHDA, CDR2 SQIVND (reference sequence). V was clipped by 4 bases and J by 1 base; unmatched bases: 8. The CDR3 bases are TGTGCCAGTAGTACGACAGGGGCTGTAGCGAACACTGAAGCTTTCTTT. Protein sequence: CASSTTGAVANTEAFF. The variable domain in full, with the rest retrieved from reference TRBV19 and TRBJ1-1, is DGGITQSPKYLFRKEGQNVTLSCEQNLNHDAMYWYRQDPGQGLRLIYYSQIVNDFQKGDIAEGYSVSREKKESFPLTVTSAQKNPTAFYLCASSTTGAVANTEAFFGQGTRLTVV.

The chain uses TRBV27 and TRBJ1-2, with D possibly being TRBD1 (6 bases). Germline-derived CDR1 and CDR2 are MNHEY and SMNVEV (reference sequence). The CDR3 has 15 amino acids. With 0 bases removed from V and 4 bases from J, the gap between germline ends came to 12 bases. The CDR3 reads CASSLSETGAYGYTF. In DNA form, the CDR3 reads TGTGCCAGCAGTTTATCGGAGACAGGTGCCTATGGCTACACCTTC.

The V and J genes are TRBV2 and TRBJ1-1; no reliable D call. V lost 6 bases and J 0 bases, leaving 11 bases between the germline ends. The length of the CDR3 is 14 residues. The germline V gene encodes CDR1 SNHLY and CDR2 FYNNEI. CDR3 nucleotides: TGTGCCAGCAGAGAGACATACATGAACACTGAAGCTTTCTTT. It yields the protein CASRETYMNTEAFF. Based on the CDR3 plus reference TRBV2 and TRBJ1-1, the full variable domain is EPEVTQTPSHQVTQMGQEVILRCVPISNHLYFYWYRQILGQKVEFLVSFYNNEISEKSEIFDDQFSVERPDGSNFTLKIRSTKLEDSAMYFCASRETYMNTEAFFGQGTRLTVV.

CDR3 sequence: CASSPSPRETQYF. CDR3 nucleotide sequence: TGTGCCAGCAGCCCGAGTCCTCGAGAGACCCAGTACTTC. V usage is TRBV9 and J usage is TRBJ2-5, with D uncertain. V was pared by 4 bases and J by 4 bases, with 11 bases between. Germline CDR1 reads SGDLS; CDR2 reads YYNGEE. The CDR3 spans 13 residues.

The chain has TRBV19 and TRBJ1-1; TRBD1 matches 7 bases. The CDR3 loop spans 15 amino acids. Germline assignment: CDR1 LNHDA and CDR2 SQIVND (reference sequence). With V trimmed by 7 bases and J by 0 bases, 8 bases remained unmatched. The CDR3 is CASTRGDPMNTEAFF. For the CDR3, the DNA is TGTGCCAGTACCAGGGGGGACCCCATGAACACTGAAGCTTTCTTT.

V gene TRBV6-1 combines with J gene TRBJ2-7; 7 bases agree with TRBD1. The CDR3 covers 15 residues. The V segment lost 4 bases and the J segment 3 bases; nucleotides outside the gene matches: 9. Germline V gives CDR1 MNHNS, CDR2 SASEGT. The CDR3 region is CASSVEGQPIYEQYF. The CDR3 coding sequence is TGTGCCAGCAGTGTCGAGGGACAGCCTATCTACGAGCAGTACTTC.

The rearrangement links TRBV30 to TRBJ1-2; no definite D call. CDR3 length: 12 residues. Trimming left V 2 bases short and J 4 bases short, with 8 bases between. Germline V gene sequence: CDR1 GTSNPN, CDR2 SVGIG (reference sequence). The CDR3 protein is CAWSPLIYGYTF. As DNA, the CDR3 is TGTGCCTGGAGTCCCCTAATCTATGGCTACACCTTC.

This chain uses TRBV11-2 with TRBJ1-3; tentative D call: TRBD1 (6 bases). This CDR3 is 16 amino acids long. V shed 4 bases and J shed 0 bases, with 13 bases lying between them. Germline assignment: CDR1 SGHAT and CDR2 FQNNGV. CDR3 coding DNA: TGTGCCAGCAGCTCCCTGGACAGTAGCTCTGGAAACACCATATATTTT. It codes for CASSSLDSSSGNTIYF.

The chain joins TRBV11-2 to TRBJ1-2; D is unclear. Trimming took 3 bases from V and 4 from J, leaving 9 bases between them. CDR1 SGHAT and CDR2 FQNNGV come from the germline V gene. This CDR3 spans 13 amino acids. CDR3 coding DNA: TGTGCCAGCAGCTTGGGGAGTTCCTATGGCTACACCTTC. Translation: CASSLGSSYGYTF.

The chain combines TRBV5-1 with TRBJ1-2; D is unclear. This CDR3 spans 14 amino acids. Germline-derived CDR1 and CDR2 are SGHRS and YFSETQ. V dropped 6 bases and J dropped 1 base, with 13 bases sitting between them. This CDR3 is CASNPEGGNYGYTF. The CDR3 DNA reads TGCGCCAGCAACCCGGAGGGAGGTAACTATGGCTACACCTTC.

The rearrangement joins TRBV11-3 to TRBJ2-7, with TRBD2 as a possible D gene (6 bases). Germline CDR1 is SGHNT and CDR2 is YENEEA. Between the trimmed V and J ends, which lost 1 base and 3 bases, there was a span of 7 bases. The CDR3 has 13 residues. Here the CDR3 DNA reads TGTGCCAGCAGCTTAGGACTAGACTACGAGCAGTACTTC. It encodes CASSLGLDYEQYF.

The chain has TRBV19 and TRBJ2-5; possibly TRBD2 for D (5 bases). V lost 0 bases and J lost 1, with 15 bases in between. The length of the CDR3 is 17 residues. Per germline, CDR1 LNHDA and CDR2 SQIVND (reference sequence). CDR3 sequence reads: CASSIDIITGFQETQYF. CDR3 DNA sequence: TGTGCCAGTAGTATAGATATTATCACGGGATTCCAAGAGACCCAGTACTTC.

This rearrangement joins TRBV6-6 to TRBJ1-1; 7 bases fit TRBD1. The V gene end was trimmed by 4 bases and the J gene end by 2 bases; junction bases not matched to a gene: 1. CDR1 and CDR2 (germline): MNHNY, SVGAGI (reference sequence). The CDR3 has 13 residues. The CDR3 nucleotides read TGTGCCAGCAGTTGGACAGGAAACACTGAAGCTTTCTTT. Its translation is CASSWTGNTEAFF.

The V call is TRBV7-9, the J call TRBJ1-2; a possible D gene is TRBD1 (5 bases). V lost 7 bases, J lost 4 bases, and 10 bases lay in between. The V gene's germline CDR1 is SEHNR and CDR2 FQNEAQ (reference sequence). The CDR3 is 12 amino acids. The DNA for the CDR3 is TGTGCCAGCACGGGGGAAGGCTATGGCTACACCTTC. Protein product: CASTGEGYGYTF.

The chain recombines TRBV7-9 with TRBJ1-5; tentatively, D is TRBD1 (5 bases). The germline gives CDR1 SEHNR, CDR2 FQNEAQ (reference sequence). V lost 5 bases, J lost 4 bases, and 9 bases lay in between. CDR3 length: 13 amino acids. The CDR3 DNA is TGTGCCAGCAGCGAACAGGTGAATCAGCCCCAGCATTTT. Its protein is CASSEQVNQPQHF.

The V call is TRBV10-3, the J call TRBJ1-5; 10 nucleotides line up with TRBD1. The CDR3 spans 15 residues. V lost 4 bases, J lost 5 bases, and 5 bases stayed unmatched. CDR1 is ENHRY, CDR2 SYGVKD, per germline. CDR3 region: CAISGGTGDYQPQHF. The CDR3 DNA sequence: TGTGCCATCAGTGGTGGGACAGGGGATTATCAGCCCCAGCATTTT.

The V call is TRBV16, the J call TRBJ1-5; tentatively, D is TRBD1 (6 bases). Trimming cost V 0 bases and J 5 bases, with 14 bases left between them. CDR1 and CDR2 from the germline V gene are KGHSY and FQNENV. The CDR3 sequence is 16 residues long. The CDR3 here is CASSQSQGYLYQPQHF. CDR3 DNA: TGTGCCAGCAGCCAATCGCAGGGGTACCTATATCAGCCCCAGCATTTT.

This chain connects TRBV15 to TRBJ2-3; 7 nucleotides line up with TRBD2. This CDR3 has 16 amino acids. CDR1 and CDR2 (germline): LNHNV, YYDKDF (reference sequence). V was clipped by 0 bases and J by 5 bases; unmatched bases: 8. For the CDR3, the DNA is TGTGCCACCAGCAGAGAGTCTAGCGGTTCGGGAGATACGCAGTATTTT. This sequence encodes CATSRESSGSGDTQYF.

The chain recombines TRBV9 with TRBJ2-5; a possible D gene is TRBD2 (7 bases). CDR3 length: 15 amino acids. Looked up from germline, CDR1 is SGDLS and CDR2 is YYNGEE. V lost 3 bases to trimming and J lost 2 bases, with 14 bases between them. The DNA of the CDR3 is TGTGCCAGCAGCGAGGGGGGGACTCTTCAAGAGACCCAGTACTTC. The encoded protein is CASSEGGTLQETQYF.

In its sample, this clone was seen once. The chain links TRBV7-2 to TRBJ1-3; no firm D call. Trimming took 1 base from V and 0 from J, leaving 4 bases between them. This CDR3 spans 14 amino acids. CDR1 is SGHTA and CDR2 is FQGNSA in the germline V gene. CDR3 sequence reads: CASSLGPSGNTIYF. CDR3 in DNA: TGTGCCAGCAGCTTAGGGCCCTCTGGAAACACCATATATTTT.

Regarding this clone: The same CDR3 arises from other DNA sequences in this sample as well. The rearrangement uses TRBV5-1 and TRBJ1-3; weak D call: TRBD1 (6 bases). CDR3 length: 14 residues. From germline, CDR1 is SGHRS and CDR2 YFSETQ. Deletions cut 5 bases from V and 1 base from J, with 10 bases between. The chain's CDR3 is CASRQDSSGNTIYF. The DNA for the CDR3 is TGCGCCAGCAGGCAGGACAGTTCTGGAAACACCATATATTTT.

The chain carries TRBV5-6 and TRBJ2-2, with 10 bases that match TRBD1. V trimming: 2 bases; J trimming: 5 bases; junction bases outside the gene matches: 9. CDR3 size: 17 residues. Germline CDR1 and CDR2: SGHDT and YYEEEE. CDR3 DNA: TGTGCCAGCAGCTTTGAGACAGGGGGCGGTCGGACCGGGGAGCTGTTTTTT. Translating gives CASSFETGGGRTGELFF.